Detailed here is one TCR beta chain. The T cells that were sequenced for TCR beta were CD8+ and CD4+ cells from blood. The sample comes from a study of CD8 T cells in Susac syndrome. V was pared by 5 bases and J by 5 bases, with 14 bases between. The CDR3 length is 13 residues. Looked up from germline, CDR1 is SGDLS and CDR2 is YYNGEE. Reverse transcription of roughly 0.5 to 1 ug RNA was performed with random hexamers. Using its own MiXCR run on the immunoSEQ multiplex PCR reads, TCRdb lists one record per CDR3 protein. The table records 250,000 to 300,000 distinct CDR3 sequences, roughly 85% of them present only once.

Material: CD8+ T cells from PBMCs. This TCR was recovered from a human donor with multiple sclerosis. V gene TRBV9 combines with J gene TRBJ2-7; a possible D gene is TRBD2 (5 bases). The CDR3 reads CASSRGRKNEQYF. CDR3 in DNA: TGTGCCAGCAGTCGGGGTAGGAAAAACGAGCAGTACTTC.